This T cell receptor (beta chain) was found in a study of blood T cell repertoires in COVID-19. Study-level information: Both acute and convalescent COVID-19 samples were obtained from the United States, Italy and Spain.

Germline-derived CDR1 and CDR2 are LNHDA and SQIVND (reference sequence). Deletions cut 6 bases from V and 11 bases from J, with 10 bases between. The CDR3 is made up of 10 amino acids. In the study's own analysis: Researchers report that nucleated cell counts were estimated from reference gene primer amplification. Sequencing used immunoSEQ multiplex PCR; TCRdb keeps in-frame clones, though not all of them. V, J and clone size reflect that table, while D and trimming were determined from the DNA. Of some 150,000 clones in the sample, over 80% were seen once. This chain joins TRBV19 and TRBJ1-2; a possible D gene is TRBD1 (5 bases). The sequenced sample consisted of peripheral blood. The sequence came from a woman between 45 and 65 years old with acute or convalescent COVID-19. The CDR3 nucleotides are TGTGCCAGTAGCGCAGGGCCGTACACCTTC. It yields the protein CASSAGPYTF.